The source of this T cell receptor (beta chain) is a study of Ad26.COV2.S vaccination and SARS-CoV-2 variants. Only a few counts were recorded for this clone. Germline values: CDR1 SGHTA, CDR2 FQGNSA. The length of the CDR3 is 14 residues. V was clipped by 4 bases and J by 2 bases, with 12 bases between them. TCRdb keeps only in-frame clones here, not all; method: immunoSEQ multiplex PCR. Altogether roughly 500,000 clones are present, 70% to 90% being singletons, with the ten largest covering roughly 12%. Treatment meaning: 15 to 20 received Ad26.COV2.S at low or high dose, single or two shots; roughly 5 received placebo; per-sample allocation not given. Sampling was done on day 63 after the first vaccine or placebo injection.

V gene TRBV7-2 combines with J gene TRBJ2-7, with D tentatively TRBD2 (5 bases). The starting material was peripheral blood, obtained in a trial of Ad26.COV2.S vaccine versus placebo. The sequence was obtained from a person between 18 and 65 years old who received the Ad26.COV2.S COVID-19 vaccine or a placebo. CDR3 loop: CASSYGGSPYEQYF. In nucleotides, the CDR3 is TGTGCCAGCAGCTACGGCGGGTCGCCCTACGAGCAGTACTTC. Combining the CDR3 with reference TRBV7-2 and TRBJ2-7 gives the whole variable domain GAGVSQSPSNKVTEKGKDVELRCDPISGHTALYWYRQSLGQGLEFLIYFQGNSAPDKSGLPSDRFSAERTGGSVSTLTIQRTQQEDSAVYLCASSYGGSPYEQYFGPGTRLTVT.